Each of the 2 T cell receptor beta chains below was sequenced from the same sample in a study of OX40 agonist ivuxolimab in advanced cancers. Produced via immunoSEQ multiplex PCR; TCRdb's table is partial and in-frame only. The repertoire consists of more than 55,000 clones, with more than 65% occurring once and the leading ten covering about a tenth. The sample in question was CD4+ or CD8+ T cells sorted from blood, obtained in a trial of the OX40 agonist ivuxolimab. The receptors were sampled from an adult with an advanced solid tumor such as melanoma, head and neck, liver or kidney cancer.

The chain joins TRBV5-4 to TRBJ1-1, with a tentative D call TRBD1 (5 bases). The V gene's germline CDR1 is SGHNT and CDR2 YYREEE (reference sequence). This CDR3 has 16 amino acids. The V gene lost 9 bases and the J gene lost 1 base, with 22 bases spanning the gap. The CDR3 reads CATARLGTGRNTEAFF. The CDR3 DNA reads TGTGCCACCGCCCGGCTAGGGACGGGCCGGAACACTGAAGCTTTCTTT.

The genes are TRBV7-2 and TRBJ2-2; no clear D gene. V lost 1 base, J lost 5 bases, and 5 bases lay in between. The CDR3 spans 13 residues. Germline CDR1 and CDR2: SGHTA and FQGNSA. CDR3 region: CASSLDATGELFF. The CDR3 DNA sequence: TGTGCCAGCAGCTTAGACGCAACCGGGGAGCTGTTTTTT.